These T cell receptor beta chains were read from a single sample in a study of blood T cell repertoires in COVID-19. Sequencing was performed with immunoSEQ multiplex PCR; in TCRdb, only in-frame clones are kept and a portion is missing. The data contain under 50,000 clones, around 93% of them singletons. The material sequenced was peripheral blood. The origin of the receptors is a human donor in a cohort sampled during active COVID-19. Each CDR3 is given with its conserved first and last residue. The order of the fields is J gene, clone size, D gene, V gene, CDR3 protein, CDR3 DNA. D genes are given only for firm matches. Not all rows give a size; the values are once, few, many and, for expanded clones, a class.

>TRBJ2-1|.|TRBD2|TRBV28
CASSLGGTSVNEQFF
TGTGCCAGCAGTTTGGGTGGGACTAGCGTTAATGAGCAGTTCTTC
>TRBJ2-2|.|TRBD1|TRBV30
CAWTGGLGGELFF
TGTGCCTGGACAGGGGGCTTGGGCGGGGAGCTGTTTTTT
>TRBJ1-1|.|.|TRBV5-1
CASSLDPGVNTEAFF
TGCGCCAGCAGCTTGGACCCAGGGGTAAACACTGAAGCTTTCTTT
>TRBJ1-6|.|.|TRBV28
CASSSGQSAPYNSPLHF
TGTGCCAGCAGCTCCGGACAGTCAGCTCCCTATAATTCACCCCTCCACTTT
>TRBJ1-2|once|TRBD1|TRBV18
CASSPRDRNYGYTF
TGTGCCAGCTCACCCAGGGACAGGAACTATGGCTACACCTTC
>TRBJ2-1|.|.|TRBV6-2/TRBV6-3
CASSYPTYNEQFF
TGTGCCAGCAGTTACCCCACTTACAATGAGCAGTTCTTC
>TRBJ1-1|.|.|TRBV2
CASSRSRGRDTEAFF
TGTGCCAGCAGCCGATCTAGGGGTCGGGACACTGAAGCTTTCTTT
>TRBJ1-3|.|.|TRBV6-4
CASSDSALSGNTIYF
TGTGCCAGCAGTGACTCGGCCCTCTCTGGAAACACCATATATTTT
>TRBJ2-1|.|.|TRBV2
CASSDSRGAYNEQFF
TGTGCCAGCAGTGATTCGCGGGGAGCCTACAATGAGCAGTTCTTC
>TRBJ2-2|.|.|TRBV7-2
CASSLLAGSNTGELFF
TGTGCCAGCAGCTTACTGGCGGGTTCGAACACCGGGGAGCTGTTTTTT
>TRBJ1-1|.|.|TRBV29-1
CSAGKDEAFF
TGCAGCGCCGGGAAAGATGAAGCTTTCTTT
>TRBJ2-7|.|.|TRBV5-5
CASSLEGSSYEQYF
TGTGCCAGCAGTCTGGAAGGGAGCTCCTACGAGCAGTACTTC
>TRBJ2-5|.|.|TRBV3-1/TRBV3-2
CASTQRGGGGTQYF
TGTGCCAGCACCCAAAGAGGGGGTGGGGGGACCCAGTACTTC
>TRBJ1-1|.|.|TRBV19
CASSRTDTEAFF
TGTGCCAGTAGTAGAACTGACACTGAAGCTTTCTTT
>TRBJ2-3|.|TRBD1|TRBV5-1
CASSLEGQGADTQYF
TGCGCCAGCAGCTTGGAGGGACAGGGGGCAGATACGCAGTATTTT
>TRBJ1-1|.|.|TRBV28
CASSTGPSRGRAFF
TGTGCCAGCAGCACCGGACCGTCGCGGGGGCGGGCTTTCTTT
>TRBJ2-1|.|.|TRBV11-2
CASSFLLSSYNEQFF
TGTGCCAGCAGCTTTTTACTTAGCTCCTACAATGAGCAGTTCTTC
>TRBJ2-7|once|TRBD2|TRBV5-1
CASSTGLAGDEQYF
TGCGCCAGCAGCACGGGACTAGCGGGAGACGAGCAGTACTTC
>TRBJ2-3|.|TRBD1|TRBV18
CASSPGQGTDTQYF
TGTGCCAGCTCACCCGGACAGGGGACAGATACGCAGTATTTT
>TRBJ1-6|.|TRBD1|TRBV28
CASSSGQGWAPLHF
TGTGCCAGCAGTTCGGGACAGGGGTGGGCACCCCTCCACTTT
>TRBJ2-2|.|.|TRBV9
CASRPGGAGELFF
TGTGCCAGCCGCCCAGGCGGGGCCGGGGAGCTGTTTTTT
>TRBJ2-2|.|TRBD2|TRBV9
CASSVAAGGYTGELFF
TGTGCCAGCAGCGTAGCGGCGGGGGGATACACCGGGGAGCTGTTTTTT
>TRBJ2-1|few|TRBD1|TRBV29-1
CSVGTGGAGNEQFF
TGCAGCGTGGGGACAGGGGGCGCGGGTAATGAGCAGTTCTTC
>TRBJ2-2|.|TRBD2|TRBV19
CASNYRGVGTGELFF
TGTGCCAGTAACTATCGGGGGGTTGGCACCGGGGAGCTGTTTTTT
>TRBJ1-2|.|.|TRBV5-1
CASTPGFNYGYTF
TGCGCCAGCACGCCCGGGTTCAACTATGGCTACACCTTC
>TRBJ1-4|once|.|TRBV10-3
CAISESPGQGRKLFF
TGTGCCATCAGTGAGTCCCCCGGGCAGGGTCGAAAACTGTTTTTT
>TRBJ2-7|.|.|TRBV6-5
CASRLTGLDEQYF
TGTGCCAGCAGGCTCACAGGGTTGGACGAGCAGTACTTC
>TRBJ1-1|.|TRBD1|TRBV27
CASSKGQGAPNTEAFF
TGTGCCAGCAGTAAAGGACAGGGGGCGCCGAACACTGAAGCTTTCTTT
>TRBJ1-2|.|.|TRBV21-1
CASSEQGAFDGYTF
TGTGCCAGCAGCGAACAGGGGGCGTTCGACGGCTACACCTTC
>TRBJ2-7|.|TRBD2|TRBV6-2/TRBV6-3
CVSSAGTSGVYEQYF
TGTGTCAGCAGTGCCGGGACTAGCGGGGTTTACGAGCAGTACTTC
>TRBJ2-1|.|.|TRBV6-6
CASSLSLPLSSYNEQFF
TGTGCCAGCAGTCTCTCGCTTCCGCTGAGCTCCTACAATGAGCAGTTCTTC
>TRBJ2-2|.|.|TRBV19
CASSPFSGELFF
TGTGCCAGTAGTCCCTTTTCCGGGGAGCTGTTTTTT
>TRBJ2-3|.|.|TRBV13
CASSLSRTGPQYF
TGTGCCAGCAGCTTAAGTAGGACTGGTCCGCAGTATTTT
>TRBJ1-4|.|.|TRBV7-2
CASSPIAQYNEKLFF
TGTGCCAGCAGCCCCATCGCACAGTATAATGAAAAACTGTTTTTT
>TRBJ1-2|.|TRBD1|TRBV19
CASSMDRGQIYGYTF
TGTGCCAGTAGTATGGACAGGGGTCAGATCTATGGCTACACCTTC
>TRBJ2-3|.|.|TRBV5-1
CASSLARGLTLWSTDTQYF
TGCGCCAGCAGCTTGGCCCGAGGACTAACGCTATGGAGCACAGATACGCAGTATTTT
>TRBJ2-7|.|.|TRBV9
CASSVGGQYEQYF
TGTGCCAGCAGCGTGGGGGGGCAGTACGAGCAGTACTTC
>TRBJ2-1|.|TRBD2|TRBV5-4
CASSSGTSGSYEQFF
TGTGCCAGCAGCTCCGGGACTAGCGGGAGCTATGAGCAGTTCTTC
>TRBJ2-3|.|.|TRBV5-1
CASGQPGTDTQYF
TGCGCCAGCGGACAGCCTGGGACAGATACGCAGTATTTT
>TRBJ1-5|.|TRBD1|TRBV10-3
CAISESGQGSNQPQHF
TGTGCCATCAGTGAGTCTGGACAGGGGTCCAATCAGCCCCAGCATTTT
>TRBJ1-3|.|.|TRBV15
CATSRDLSSGNTIYF
TGTGCCACCAGCAGAGATTTGAGCTCTGGAAACACCATATATTTT
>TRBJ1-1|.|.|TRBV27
CASSLRGPNTEAFF
TGTGCCAGCAGTTTACGAGGTCCCAACACTGAAGCTTTCTTT
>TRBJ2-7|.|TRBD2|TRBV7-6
CASTPSGGASEQYF
TGTGCCAGCACCCCTAGCGGGGGGGCCTCCGAGCAGTACTTC
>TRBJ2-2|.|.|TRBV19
CASSIDHGGVGGELFF
TGTGCCAGTAGTATAGATCATGGGGGCGTTGGCGGGGAGCTGTTTTTT
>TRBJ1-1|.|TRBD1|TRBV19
CASSPQGAGTEAFF
TGTGCCAGTAGTCCACAGGGGGCGGGCACTGAAGCTTTCTTT
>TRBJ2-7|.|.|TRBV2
CASSERQGNEQYF
TGTGCCAGCAGTGAAAGGCAGGGTAACGAGCAGTACTTC
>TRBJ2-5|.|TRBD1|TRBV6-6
CASDRGPQETQYF
TGTGCCAGCGACAGGGGGCCGCAAGAGACCCAGTACTTC
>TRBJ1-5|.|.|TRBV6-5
CASRPNQGSNQPQHF
TGTGCCAGCAGGCCTAATCAGGGTAGCAATCAGCCCCAGCATTTT
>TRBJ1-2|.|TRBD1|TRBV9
CASSTTGGYGYTF
TGTGCCAGCAGCACTACAGGGGGATATGGCTACACCTTC
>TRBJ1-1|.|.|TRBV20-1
CRPNQAGEAFF
TGCAGGCCGAATCAGGCCGGTGAAGCTTTCTTT
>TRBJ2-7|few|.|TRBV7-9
CASSSGGAGYEQYF
TGTGCCAGCAGCTCTGGGGGGGCAGGCTACGAGCAGTACTTC
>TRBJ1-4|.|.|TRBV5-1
CASSLMGLRGNEKLFF
TGCGCCAGCAGCTTGATGGGGCTCAGGGGAAACGAAAAACTGTTTTTT
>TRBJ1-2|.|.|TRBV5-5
CASSFGHELSYGYTF
TGTGCCAGCAGCTTTGGACACGAACTATCATATGGCTACACCTTC
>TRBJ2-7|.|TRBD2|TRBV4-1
CASSHQLAGGTEQYF
TGCGCCAGCAGCCACCAGCTAGCGGGAGGAACCGAGCAGTACTTC
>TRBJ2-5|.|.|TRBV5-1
CASSPGSLQETQYF
TGCGCCAGCAGCCCCGGTTCACTCCAAGAGACCCAGTACTTC
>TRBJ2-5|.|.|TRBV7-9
CASSLGQFQETQYF
TGTGCCAGCAGCTTAGGGCAATTCCAAGAGACCCAGTACTTC
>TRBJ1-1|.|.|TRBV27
CASSLNRNTEAFF
TGTGCCAGCAGTTTAAACAGGAACACTGAAGCTTTCTTT
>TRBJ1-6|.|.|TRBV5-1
CASRVTGRDNSPLHF
TGCGCCAGCAGGGTCACAGGAAGAGATAATTCACCCCTCCACTTT